A selection of T cell receptor beta chains follows, all from one sample in a study of response to subunit inactivated influenza vaccine. TCRdb reprocessed the RT-PCR reads with MiXCR, giving one entry per CDR3 protein. The sample holds 530,000 or so distinct CDR3 sequences, 12% seen once. The sequences come from PBMCs from blood, collected on the day of vaccination. The origin of the receptors is a man aged 45-65 years who received an inactivated influenza vaccine. Both conserved end residues are part of each CDR3. D genes are given only for firm matches. Expanded clones are given a class, and other clones once, few, many or no size at all.

V gene	clone size	J gene	D gene	CDR3 DNA	CDR3 protein
TRBV15	.	TRBJ1-6	TRBD1	TGTGCCACCAGCAGAGTAGGGGGCGGTAATTCACCCCTCCACTTT	CATSRVGGGNSPLHF
TRBV28	.	TRBJ2-7	.	TGTGCCAGCAGTTTAACGGTTGGGGCTAGCGAATCCTACGAGCAGTACTTC	CASSLTVGASESYEQYF
TRBV11-2	.	TRBJ1-1	.	TGTGCCAGCAGCACAAATGGGGGGCAGACTGAAGCTTTCTTT	CASSTNGGQTEAFF
TRBV27	.	TRBJ2-1	TRBD1	TGTGCCAGCAGTTTATTCTCGGGACACAGGGGCTACAATGAGCAGTTCTTC	CASSLFSGHRGYNEQFF
TRBV2	few	TRBJ2-1	TRBD2	TGTGCCAGCAGGGCAAGGACTAGCGGGACCTACAATGAGCAGTTCTTC	CASRARTSGTYNEQFF
TRBV4-3	.	TRBJ2-6	.	TGCGCCAGCAGCCAAGAAACAGGCCTCCTGACTTTC	CASSQETGLLTF
TRBV19	.	TRBJ2-1	TRBD2	TGTGCCAGTAGTAAGAGACTAGCGGGGGGGGACAATGAGCAGTTCTTC	CASSKRLAGGDNEQFF
TRBV3-1	many	TRBJ2-7	TRBD2	TGTGCCAGCAGCCAAGATCAGTTCGGGACTAGAGCCTACGAGCAGTACTTC	CASSQDQFGTRAYEQYF
TRBV12-3/TRBV12-4	many	TRBJ2-1	TRBD1	TGTGCCAGCAGTTCCACCCGACAGGGTTCCTACAATGAGCAGTTCTTC	CASSSTRQGSYNEQFF
TRBV25-1	.	TRBJ2-3	TRBD1	TGTGCCAGCAGGAAGGCGGGACAGGGGGCACGGGATTTTGATACGCAGTATTTT	CASRKAGQGARDFDTQYF
TRBV20-1	.	TRBJ2-3	.	TGCAGTGCTCATGGCAGGGTTGTCACAGATACGCAGTATTTT	CSAHGRVVTDTQYF
TRBV6-2/TRBV6-3	.	TRBJ1-4	.	TGTGCCAGCAGTTACTCAGGTCCTGGAGAAAAACTGTTTTTT	CASSYSGPGEKLFF
TRBV20-1	.	TRBJ2-5	TRBD1	TGCAGTGCTAGTTTACAGGGGGCAGTCAGGGAGACCCAGTACTTC	CSASLQGAVRETQYF
TRBV20-1	.	TRBJ1-1	TRBD1	TGCAGTGCTGGGGACAGCATGAACACTGAAGCTTTCTTT	CSAGDSMNTEAFF
TRBV20-1	.	TRBJ2-5	.	TGCTGTGCTAGGGGTCCGGCTCGGGGCTTCGAAGAGACCCAGTACTTC	CCARGPARGFEETQYF
TRBV29-1	few	TRBJ2-1	TRBD1	TGCAGCATAAGGACAGGACGTGCGCAGTTCTTC	CSIRTGRAQFF
TRBV5-6	.	TRBJ2-5	.	TGTGCCAGCAGCTGGGGGGAGCCCCAAGAGACCCAGTACTTC	CASSWGEPQETQYF
TRBV4-1	few	TRBJ2-7	TRBD2	TGCGCCAGCAGCCAAGTCGGGGGGGCCCTCCACGAGCAGTACTTC	CASSQVGGALHEQYF
TRBV4-1	few	TRBJ2-6	.	TGCGCCAGCAGCCCCAGGGTCGCTGGGGCCAACGTCCTGACTTTC	CASSPRVAGANVLTF
TRBV5-1	many	TRBJ1-6	.	TGCGCCAGCAGCTTGGCCGGAGCAGGGTCGGGTTCACCCCTCCACTTT	CASSLAGAGSGSPLHF
TRBV12-3/TRBV12-4	.	TRBJ2-5	.	TGTGCCAGCAGTTTTACAGGCGAAGGGGCCCAGTACTTC	CASSFTGEGAQYF
TRBV27	.	TRBJ2-1	.	TGTGCCAGCTGCTTTCGGGCAGGCTGTTCTGTGTGGGAGTTCTTC	CASCFRAGCSVWEFF
TRBV11-2	few	TRBJ2-4	.	TGTGCCAGCAGCCCCGGAGCAGGTCCCAAAAACATTCAGTACTTC	CASSPGAGPKNIQYF
TRBV20-1	.	TRBJ1-2	TRBD1	TGCAGTGCTACACAGGGGAACTATGGCTACACCTTC	CSATQGNYGYTF
TRBV7-2	few	TRBJ2-7	.	TGTGCCAGCAGCCGCCTAGGATTGCCCGAGCAGTACTTC	CASSRLGLPEQYF
TRBV28	.	TRBJ1-4	TRBD1	TGTGCCAGCAGTGGACAGGGGGCTGCAACTAATGAAAAACTGTTTTTT	CASSGQGAATNEKLFF
TRBV9	.	TRBJ2-2	.	TGTGCCAGCAGCGTAACTTATAGCGGAACGAACACCGGGGAGCTGTTTTTT	CASSVTYSGTNTGELFF
TRBV7-9	.	TRBJ2-1	TRBD1	TGTGCCAGCAGCTTGACACCGGGACAGGGATACAATGAGCAGTTCTTC	CASSLTPGQGYNEQFF
TRBV21-1	.	TRBJ2-2	.	TGTGCCAGCAGCGATGTGTCGGGACAGGGAGATATCGGGGAGCTGTTTTTT	CASSDVSGQGDIGELFF
TRBV5-1	few	TRBJ2-2	.	TGCGCCAGCAGCTGGGACGTTCGGACCGGGGAGCTGTTTTTT	CASSWDVRTGELFF
TRBV7-9	many	TRBJ2-1	.	TGTGCCAGCAGCTCCCCCGGGCCGCAACGTTTCAATGAGCAGTTCTTC	CASSSPGPQRFNEQFF
TRBV11-1	.	TRBJ2-4	TRBD1	TGTGCCAGCAGCTTAGAGGTGGGACAGGGGTTTTACATTCAGTACTTC	CASSLEVGQGFYIQYF
TRBV12-3/TRBV12-4	few	TRBJ2-3	.	TGTGCCAGCAGTCCCGGGACCGCCCCAGATACGCAGTATTTT	CASSPGTAPDTQYF
TRBV15	many	TRBJ1-2	.	TGTGCCACCAGCAGAGAGAAGGGGACGGAAGGCTATGGCTACACCTTC	CATSREKGTEGYGYTF
TRBV12-3/TRBV12-4	few	TRBJ1-2	.	TGTGCCAGCAGTCGGTCAGGTCCTAACTATGGCTACACCTTC	CASSRSGPNYGYTF
TRBV12-3/TRBV12-4	.	TRBJ2-7	.	TGTGCCAGCAGTTTAGTACCAGGGGCCTACGAGCAGTACTTC	CASSLVPGAYEQYF
TRBV24-1	.	TRBJ2-1	.	TGTGCCACCAGTGATTTGGGGGACAACAATGAGCAGTTCTTC	CATSDLGDNNEQFF
TRBV7-7	.	TRBJ2-3	TRBD1	TGTGCTAGCACGTCATATGGGACAGGGGGCTTGGATACGCAGTATTTT	CASTSYGTGGLDTQYF
TRBV5-1	.	TRBJ2-1	.	TGCGCCAGCGCTCGTCGATGGGGCAACGACAATGAGCAGTTCTTC	CASARRWGNDNEQFF
TRBV19	.	TRBJ2-2	.	.	CASSNPSLGTGWSGELFF
TRBV4-2	many	TRBJ1-5	TRBD1	TGTGCCAGCAGCCAAGATGGGACAGGGGACGGACGCAATCAGCCCCAGCATTTT	CASSQDGTGDGRNQPQHF
TRBV3-1	few	TRBJ1-1	.	TGTGCCAGCAGCCGTGAGGTAGGAGAAAAAGCTTTCTTT	CASSREVGEKAFF
TRBV5-1	few	TRBJ2-2	.	TGCGCCAGCAGCCCCGCAGGGGCTGGGTCCGGGGAGCTGTTTTTT	CASSPAGAGSGELFF
TRBV5-1	.	TRBJ1-1	.	TGCGCCAGCAGCTTGACCAATCAGGGGAACACTGAAGCTTTCTTT	CASSLTNQGNTEAFF
TRBV5-1	many	TRBJ2-2	.	TGTGCCAGCAGCTCCACGACAGGGAACACCGGGGAGCTGTTTTTT	CASSSTTGNTGELFF
TRBV27	few	TRBJ1-2	.	TGTGCCAGCAGTTTTGGGGACCTCTATGGCTACACCTTC	CASSFGDLYGYTF
TRBV28	few	TRBJ2-3	TRBD2	TGTGCCAGCGGACTAGCGGGGGGTAGCGCAGATACGCAGTATTTT	CASGLAGGSADTQYF
TRBV5-1	many	TRBJ1-3	.	TGCGCCAGCAGCCAAGGGATAACTGGAAACACCATATATTTT	CASSQGITGNTIYF
TRBV2	few	TRBJ2-7	TRBD1	TGTGCCAGCAGTTCGGGACAGGGGGAATTCGAGCAGTACTTC	CASSSGQGEFEQYF
TRBV4-3	.	TRBJ2-1	.	TGCGCCAGCAGCCAAGATAGGCTGAACTCCTACAATGAGCAGTTCTTC	CASSQDRLNSYNEQFF
TRBV2	many	TRBJ2-3	.	TGTGCCAGCAAAGGGACATTCACAGATACGCAGTATTTT	CASKGTFTDTQYF
TRBV12-3/TRBV12-4	many	TRBJ2-1	TRBD2	TGTGCCAGCAGTATAGCGGGGGGGTTAAGAAATGAGCAGTTCTTC	CASSIAGGLRNEQFF
TRBV4-1	.	TRBJ2-3	.	TGCGCCAGCAGCCCCGACAGGACCTTTATCACAGATACGCAGTATTTT	CASSPDRTFITDTQYF
TRBV7-6	many	TRBJ2-1	TRBD1	TGTGCCAGCAGCTTAGATCAGGGGGCAACCTACAATGAGCAGTTCTTC	CASSLDQGATYNEQFF